This T cell receptor (beta chain) was observed in a study of beta chain features in type 1 diabetes. Regarding the study as a whole: Healthy donors had naive, central memory and Treg TCRB repertoires that appeared less similar than those seen among patients. PCR may have favored shorter templates equally in patients and controls.

Germline V gene lookup returns CDR1 LNHDA and CDR2 SQIVND (reference sequence). J gave up 8 bases and V 4 bases, and 14 bases lay outside the gene matches. CDR3 size: 16 residues. Expressed TCRB transcripts were sequenced, since all the RNA that had been isolated was reverse transcribed. Data came from immunoSEQ multiplex PCR; TCRdb stores just in-frame clones and leaves some out. The repertoire holds approximately 330,000 clones, with 9.5% to 12% as singletons. Every single donor gave one heparinised blood draw, and these averaged about 116 mL. Central memory, naive, regulatory and stem cell-like memory CD4+ cells were sorted by CD45RO/CCR7/CD25/CD127/CD95/CD27. About this clone itself: The target antigen is unknown.

The source is a woman aged 25 to 45 in good health. The chain couples TRBV19 to TRBJ2-4; 7 bases are a match to TRBD2. Sequenced sample: naive CD4+ T cells from blood. DNA for the CDR3: TGTGCCAGTAGTAGAGACGGAAATCAGGGAGGGGACATTCAGTACTTC. Encoded protein: CASSRDGNQGGDIQYF.